Listed below are T cell receptor beta chains from one sample, sequenced in a study of blood T cell repertoires in COVID-19. The repertoire was sequenced with immunoSEQ multiplex PCR; TCRdb's copy has only in-frame clones and lacks some. This sample has about 170,000 clones, with under 85% found just once. Sequenced input: peripheral blood. The source is an elderly man with COVID-19, enrolled during active disease. Both conserved end residues are part of each CDR3. The order of the fields is clone size, V gene, CDR3 protein. Rows may omit the clone size; those that give it use once, few, many or a size class.

clone_size: .; v_call: TRBV5-1; cdr3_aa: CASSLDGNQPQHF
clone_size: .; v_call: TRBV5-1; cdr3_aa: CASSLGQGRTDTQYF
clone_size: .; v_call: TRBV5-1; cdr3_aa: CASSMGLAGGPVNEQFF
clone_size: .; v_call: TRBV4-3; cdr3_aa: CASSPGQGIGPNYGYTF
clone_size: .; v_call: TRBV27; cdr3_aa: CASSWGQGNSPLHF
clone_size: .; v_call: TRBV7-9; cdr3_aa: CASSQTGPPEKLFF
clone_size: .; v_call: TRBV7-6; cdr3_aa: CASSRTGQGNQPQHF
clone_size: .; v_call: TRBV12-3/TRBV12-4; cdr3_aa: CASSLGDLSAFF
clone_size: .; v_call: TRBV6-5; cdr3_aa: CASSRTQGSARKLFF
clone_size: once; v_call: TRBV11-2; cdr3_aa: CASSLGSGSTYTQYF
clone_size: .; v_call: TRBV19; cdr3_aa: CASSGGGTRRNQPQHF
clone_size: .; v_call: TRBV6-2/TRBV6-3; cdr3_aa: CASSYHRDRANEQFF
clone_size: .; v_call: TRBV6-5; cdr3_aa: CASSRQGETSHGYTF
clone_size: few; v_call: TRBV2; cdr3_aa: CASSFGQGAGNTIYF
clone_size: .; v_call: TRBV5-5; cdr3_aa: CASSFGAGAGNTIYF
clone_size: .; v_call: TRBV5-4; cdr3_aa: CASSPAASGTYEQYF
clone_size: .; v_call: TRBV6-1; cdr3_aa: CASSELGGHDYGYTF
clone_size: once; v_call: TRBV6-6; cdr3_aa: CASSITGNSGELFF
clone_size: .; v_call: TRBV6-5; cdr3_aa: CASSWDRQETQYF
clone_size: once; v_call: TRBV19; cdr3_aa: CASSLKQVSYEQYF
clone_size: .; v_call: TRBV6-4; cdr3_aa: CASSAGGGYGYTF
clone_size: .; v_call: TRBV27; cdr3_aa: CASSLRYNSPLHF
clone_size: .; v_call: TRBV9; cdr3_aa: CASSVMSSGANVLTF
clone_size: .; v_call: TRBV2; cdr3_aa: CASSVPSGSGVEKLFF
clone_size: .; v_call: TRBV2; cdr3_aa: CASVDQETQYF
clone_size: .; v_call: TRBV14; cdr3_aa: CASSQGGVTNEKLFF
clone_size: .; v_call: TRBV15; cdr3_aa: CATSSLGGRGYTF
clone_size: .; v_call: TRBV9; cdr3_aa: CASSVGTGGEYGYTF
clone_size: .; v_call: TRBV10-3; cdr3_aa: CAISGGEETQYF
clone_size: few; v_call: TRBV28; cdr3_aa: CASSSRRQGRTEKLFF
clone_size: .; v_call: TRBV7-3; cdr3_aa: CASSMTGYYGYTF
clone_size: .; v_call: TRBV25-1; cdr3_aa: CASSDRTGPGDEQYF
clone_size: .; v_call: TRBV5-6; cdr3_aa: CASSLRGGTEPQHF
clone_size: once; v_call: TRBV27; cdr3_aa: CASPFRYEQYF
clone_size: .; v_call: TRBV7-9; cdr3_aa: CASSLVAGSGDTQYF
clone_size: .; v_call: TRBV6-5; cdr3_aa: CASSFRGARGELFF